Included here is one T cell receptor (beta chain) sequence, with context. The antigen is undetermined. The sample originates from a study of OX40 agonist ivuxolimab in advanced cancers. Study at large: Three patients, one with hepatocellular carcinoma and two with cutaneous melanoma, responded partially. Overall study findings and caveats: Normalized T-cell clonal expansion was also low in a subset of nonresponders. The study found that CD8+ T cells averaged more expanded clones than CD4+. Among patients with partial responses at 0.1-3.0 mg/kg, clonal expansion was among the lowest.

Method: immunoSEQ multiplex PCR; TCRdb's copy keeps in-frame clones and lacks some. The sample shows over 90,000 clones, almost 90% of them seen only once. V shed 3 bases and J 8 bases; nucleotides not matched to a gene: 11. CDR3 length: 15 amino acids. Germline V gives CDR1 LNHDA, CDR2 SQIVND (reference sequence). Sample: CD4+ or CD8+ T cells sorted from blood, taken in a trial of the OX40 agonist ivuxolimab. The chain is built from TRBV19 and TRBJ1-2, with 8 bases fitting TRBD1. The source of this sequence is an adult with an advanced solid tumor such as melanoma, head and neck, liver or kidney cancer. The CDR3, as DNA: TGTGCCAGTAGTATCCCCCCCGGACAGGGAGGCGGCTACACCTTC. Its protein product is CASSIPPGQGGGYTF.